What follows are 29 T cell receptor beta chains derived from one specimen sequenced in a study of shared clonotypes between healthy human individuals. This table comes from immunoSEQ multiplex PCR, and its TCRdb copy is limited to in-frame clones, with some not included. Of some 630,000 clones listed, roughly 70% are singletons. Sequencing was done on a sample of memory CD4+ T cells sorted from blood. Regarding subset: CD45RA-negative fraction. The receptors originated from a woman younger than 45 in good health.

The chain recombines TRBV28 with TRBJ2-7; D ambiguous. Between the trimmed V and J ends, which lost 2 bases and 3 bases, there was a span of 5 bases. The germline V gene has CDR1 MDHEN and CDR2 SYDVKM. This CDR3 has 12 residues. DNA for the CDR3: TGTGCCAGCAGTTTACGAATCTACGAGCAGTACTTC. Residues: CASSLRIYEQYF.

The V and J genes are TRBV9 and TRBJ2-5, with 16 bases lining up with TRBD2. This CDR3 spans 16 amino acids. V shed 3 bases, J shed 7 bases, and the junction held 6 bases outside the gene matches. Germline lookup yields CDR1 SGDLS and CDR2 YYNGEE. Here the CDR3 reads CASSAGLAGGDATQYF. CDR3 nucleotide sequence: TGTGCCAGCAGCGCGGGACTAGCGGGAGGGGACGCGACCCAGTACTTC.

The CDR3 region is CSAHLGPYEQYF. CDR3 in DNA: TGCAGCGCCCACCTAGGGCCATACGAGCAGTACTTC. The genes are TRBV29-1 and TRBJ2-7; D is unresolved. The germline V gene encodes CDR1 SQVTM and CDR2 ANQGSEA. The CDR3 length is 12 residues. Deletions cut 7 bases from V and 4 bases from J, with 14 bases between.

As DNA, the CDR3 is TGTGCCAGCTCACCCCGATATCCCTTGGTCGGAACTGAAGCTTTCTTT. Its translation is CASSPRYPLVGTEAFF. The rearrangement joins TRBV18 to TRBJ1-1; D unresolved. V was cut by 3 bases and J by 5 bases, with 19 bases left in between. The germline V gene encodes CDR1 KGHSH and CDR2 LQKENI. The CDR3 is 16 residues long. The full variable domain, its missing parts supplied by reference TRBV18 and TRBJ1-1, is NAGVMQNPRHLVRRRGQEARLRCSPMKGHSHVYWYRQLPEEGLKFMVYLQKENIIDESGMPKERFSAEFPKEGPSILRIQQVVRGDSAAYFCASSPRYPLVGTEAFFGQGTRLTVV.

The sample holds a few counts of this clone. The V and J genes are TRBV5-1 and TRBJ2-7; D perhaps matches TRBD2 (5 bases). V was pared by 0 bases and J by 9 bases, with 22 bases between. Germline V lookup: CDR1 SGHRS, CDR2 YFSETQ. This CDR3 spans 16 amino acids. The CDR3 loop reads CASSLGTEGGRSGQYF. CDR3 bases: TGCGCCAGCAGCTTGGGTACCGAGGGTGGTCGCTCCGGGCAGTACTTC. Drawing the rest from reference TRBV5-1 and TRBJ2-7, the complete variable domain is KAGVTQTPRYLIKTRGQQVTLSCSPISGHRSVSWYQQTPGQGLQFLFEYFSETQRNKGNFPGRFSGRQFSNSRSEMNVSTLELGDSALYLCASSLGTEGGRSGQYFGPGTRLTVT.

The rearrangement links TRBV7-9 to TRBJ2-3, with 7 bases fitting TRBD2. Germline CDR1 SEHNR, CDR2 FQNEAQ (reference sequence). The CDR3 has 14 amino acids. V gave up 5 bases and J gave up 9 bases; unmatched junction bases: 11. The CDR3 sequence is CASSPWEGARTQYF. The CDR3 DNA is TGTGCCAGCAGCCCCTGGGAGGGAGCGCGCACGCAGTATTTT.

The V and J genes are TRBV7-9 and TRBJ2-7; D unresolved. Per germline, CDR1 SEHNR and CDR2 FQNEAQ (reference sequence). This CDR3 region has 13 residues. Trimming took 7 bases from V and 1 from J, leaving 11 bases between them. Here the CDR3 reads CASNAPGSYEQYF. CDR3 nucleotides: TGTGCCAGCAACGCCCCCGGATCCTACGAGCAGTACTTC.

This clone was detected only once. CDR3 protein: CASSSGPGNTIYF. DNA of the CDR3: TGTGCCAGCAGCTCGGGCCCTGGAAACACCATATATTTT. This chain links TRBV7-2 with TRBJ1-3; D is unclear. The germline V gene encodes CDR1 SGHTA and CDR2 FQGNSA. The CDR3 runs 13 residues. The V gene lost 4 bases and the J gene lost 2 bases, with 6 bases spanning the gap.

The rearrangement joins TRBV28 to TRBJ1-2; a weak D match, TRBD1 (6 bases). The V gene lost 3 bases and the J gene lost 4 bases, with 24 bases spanning the gap. This CDR3 comprises 18 residues. Germline values: CDR1 MDHEN, CDR2 SYDVKM. In nucleotides, the CDR3 is TGTGCCAGCAGTTTTCCCCTTGGGAGTAAGGGACATCGCTATGGCTACACCTTC. This translates into CASSFPLGSKGHRYGYTF.

This chain connects TRBV28 to TRBJ2-7; 7 bases are a match to TRBD1. Germline-derived CDR1 and CDR2 are MDHEN and SYDVKM. The length of the CDR3 is 14 residues. V trimming: 8 bases; J trimming: 0 bases; junction bases outside the gene matches: 7. The CDR3 nucleotides read TGTGCCAGCGGCCCGGGACAGAGCTCCTACGAGCAGTACTTC. Its protein is CASGPGQSSYEQYF.

This clone has a count of ten or more. The chain's CDR3 is CASSLAPGTGMYGYTF. The CDR3 nucleotides are TGCGCCAGCAGCTTGGCCCCCGGGACAGGGATGTATGGCTACACCTTC. The chain has TRBV5-1 and TRBJ1-2; 9 nucleotides align to TRBD1. The length of the CDR3 is 16 residues. The germline V gene encodes CDR1 SGHRS and CDR2 YFSETQ. V lost 0 bases and J lost 5; bases outside the gene matches: 8. Combining the CDR3 with reference TRBV5-1 and TRBJ1-2 gives the whole variable domain KAGVTQTPRYLIKTRGQQVTLSCSPISGHRSVSWYQQTPGQGLQFLFEYFSETQRNKGNFPGRFSGRQFSNSRSEMNVSTLELGDSALYLCASSLAPGTGMYGYTFGSGTRLTVV.

Worth noting for this clone: This same CDR3 is encoded by further DNA sequences in the sample. This sequence joins TRBV15 and TRBJ1-2; the D gene is possibly TRBD1 (6 bases). The ends were cut back, 3 bases at V and 2 bases at J, with 10 bases in the middle. CDR3 length: 14 residues. CDR1 and CDR2 (germline): LNHNV, YYDKDF (reference sequence). The CDR3 here is CATSRETGNYGYTF. The CDR3 region has the DNA TGTGCCACCAGCAGGGAAACAGGGAACTATGGCTACACCTTC.

This chain joins TRBV4-1 and TRBJ2-1, with TRBD1 matching 8 bases. The CDR3 runs 16 residues. Trimming cost V 3 bases and J 5 bases; bases outside gene matches: 9. Germline assignment: CDR1 MGHRA and CDR2 YSYEKL. CDR3 region: CASSQAGRTGNNEQFF. CDR3 nucleotides: TGCGCCAGCAGCCAGGCGGGGAGGACAGGGAACAATGAGCAGTTCTTC.

The chain employs TRBV5-6 and TRBJ1-2, with D unresolved. This CDR3 has 14 amino acids. Per germline, CDR1 SGHDT and CDR2 YYEEEE. V lost 0 bases, J lost 4 bases, and 10 bases lay in between. The CDR3 reads CASSLGQESYGYTF. CDR3 bases: TGTGCCAGCAGCTTGGGGCAGGAGAGCTATGGCTACACCTTC.

This chain uses TRBV13 with TRBJ1-4, with a possible D match to TRBD1 (6 bases). The germline V gene has CDR1 PRHDT and CDR2 FYEKMQ (reference sequence). The V end lost 5 bases, the J end lost 7 bases, and 14 bases lay between the germline ends. The CDR3 has 14 amino acids. The CDR3 spells CASSRNGGGEKLFF. In DNA form, the CDR3 reads TGTGCCAGCAGCCGAAACGGGGGCGGTGAAAAACTGTTTTTT.

The genes are TRBV19 and TRBJ2-2; 10 bases agree with TRBD1. The germline V gene encodes CDR1 LNHDA and CDR2 SQIVND (reference sequence). This CDR3 comprises 16 residues. Losses at the gene ends were 6 bases for V and 7 bases for J; bases not matched to a gene: 11. This CDR3 reads CASRKQGTGENGELFF. The DNA of the CDR3 is TGTGCCAGTAGGAAACAAGGGACAGGGGAAAACGGGGAGCTGTTTTTT.

This chain links TRBV30 with TRBJ2-2, with TRBD2 identical over 12 bases. The CDR3 consists of 16 residues. V trimming: 0 bases; J trimming: 7 bases; junction bases outside the gene matches: 6. The germline CDR1 and CDR2 sequences are GTSNPN and SVGIG (reference sequence). CDR3 loop: CAWSVGLAGRFGELFF. CDR3 coding DNA: TGTGCCTGGAGTGTCGGACTAGCGGGAAGGTTCGGGGAGCTGTTTTTT.

Turning to this clone: Within the sample, other DNA sequences also encode this same CDR3. The chain carries TRBV5-1 and TRBJ2-7; 7 bases line up with TRBD1. The germline gives CDR1 SGHRS, CDR2 YFSETQ. CDR3 length: 13 amino acids. With 5 bases clipped from V and 6 bases from J, the junction kept 8 bases outside the gene matches. The CDR3 bases are TGCGCCAGCAGTTTTGGACAGGTGGGCGAGCAGTACTTC. Its translation is CASSFGQVGEQYF.

J is TRBJ1-2 and V is TRBV6-5; D may be TRBD1 (5 bases). The germline V and J ends were trimmed by 2 bases and 0 bases, with 7 bases remaining between them. Germline loops: CDR1 MNHEY, CDR2 SVGAGI. This CDR3 spans 14 amino acids. In DNA, the CDR3 is TGTGCCAGCAGTTACAGGGGAGCTAACTATGGCTACACCTTC. Its translation is CASSYRGANYGYTF.

The chain couples TRBV10-3 to TRBJ2-7; 8 nucleotides agree with TRBD1. There are 14 residues in the CDR3. Germline V gene lookup returns CDR1 ENHRY and CDR2 SYGVKD. The ends lost 5 bases at V and 1 base at J; junction bases unmatched: 4. CDR3 in amino acids: CAISKGQGSYEQYF. The CDR3 DNA sequence: TGTGCCATCAGTAAAGGACAGGGTTCCTACGAGCAGTACTTC.

The V call is TRBV27, the J call TRBJ2-7; 9 bases are shared with TRBD1. Germline lookup yields CDR1 MNHEY and CDR2 SMNVEV (reference sequence). With V trimmed by 2 bases and J by 1 base, 6 bases remained unmatched. The CDR3 contains 16 residues. CDR3 residues: CASSLMTGTGSYEQYF. The CDR3 DNA reads as TGTGCCAGCAGTTTAATGACCGGGACAGGGTCCTACGAGCAGTACTTC.

This chain uses TRBV5-1 with TRBJ2-7; TRBD2 matches at 8 bases. This CDR3 contains 15 residues. The germline V gene has CDR1 SGHRS and CDR2 YFSETQ. The V gene end was trimmed by 4 bases and the J gene end by 7 bases; junction bases not matched to a gene: 13. The CDR3 sequence: CASSPAYGLAGEQYF. The CDR3 DNA is TGCGCCAGCAGCCCGGCCTACGGACTAGCAGGGGAGCAGTACTTC.

V gene TRBV11-2 combines with J gene TRBJ1-3; D remains unclear. V was shortened by 7 bases and J by 9 bases, with 19 bases between the two germline ends. Germline V gene lookup returns CDR1 SGHAT and CDR2 FQNNGV. The CDR3 length is 14 residues. The CDR3 region has the DNA TGTGCCAGCAACCTTGCCCGGGGATCCGCCACCATATATTTT. Protein: CASNLARGSATIYF.

Only a few counts were recorded for this clone. This rearrangement joins TRBV5-4 to TRBJ2-3; TRBD1 agrees at 9 bases. The CDR3 totals 15 residues. The germline V gene has CDR1 SGHNT and CDR2 YYREEE (reference sequence). Trimming took 3 bases from V and 5 from J; bases not matched to a gene: 7. The CDR3 bases are TGTGCCAGCAGCTCTGGGGACAGGGCGATAGATACGCAGTATTTT. Amino acid sequence: CASSSGDRAIDTQYF.

This CDR3 reads CASSFPGVGSEQYF. As DNA, the CDR3 is TGTGCCAGCAGCTTCCCGGGGGTGGGAAGCGAGCAGTACTTC. The chain is built from TRBV7-6 and TRBJ2-7, with a weak D call TRBD2 (6 bases). V was pared by 3 bases and J by 6 bases, with 15 bases between. CDR3 length: 14 residues. Germline CDR1 is SGHVS and CDR2 is FNYEAQ.

In this sample, this clone turned up a few times. This chain connects TRBV7-9 to TRBJ1-5, with no clear D. V was cut by 5 bases and J by 0 bases, with 11 bases left in between. Germline CDR1 reads SEHNR; CDR2 reads FQNEAQ (reference sequence). The CDR3 extends over 15 amino acids. CDR3 in amino acids: CASSQGGYSNQPQHF. CDR3 in DNA: TGTGCCAGCAGCCAAGGAGGGTATAGCAATCAGCCCCAGCATTTT.

The chain couples TRBV28 to TRBJ2-7; D gene unclear. The V gene's germline CDR1 is MDHEN and CDR2 SYDVKM. This CDR3 has 14 amino acids. V was cut by 3 bases and J by 0 bases, with 9 bases left in between. The CDR3 coding sequence is TGTGCCAGCAGTTTGCAGAGGAGCTCCTACGAGCAGTACTTC. Protein: CASSLQRSSYEQYF.

The V and J genes are TRBV10-2 and TRBJ2-1; 10 positions agree with TRBD2. Looked up from germline, CDR1 is WSHSY and CDR2 is SAAADI. The V segment lost 5 bases and the J segment 2 bases; nucleotides outside the gene matches: 6. CDR3 size: 16 residues. CDR3 bases: TGCGCCAGCAGTTCCCTCACTAGCGGGGCCTACAATGAGCAGTTCTTC. Translation: CASSSLTSGAYNEQFF.

V usage is TRBV7-9 and J usage is TRBJ1-5, with D perhaps matching TRBD1 (5 bases). Germline CDR1 is SEHNR and CDR2 is FQNEAQ (reference sequence). The CDR3 extends over 13 amino acids. Trimming shortened V by 2 bases and J by 7 bases, and 9 bases separated the two germline ends. CDR3 residues: CASSLQRDQPQHF. CDR3 bases: TGTGCCAGCAGCTTACAAAGGGACCAGCCCCAGCATTTT.